The rows below give T cell receptor beta chains drawn from one sample of a study of technical replicates of blood from a handful of donors. Libraries were prepared by immunoSEQ multiplex PCR; TCRdb keeps only in-frame clonotypes and omits some of them. The data hold about 81,000 clones, with about 90% observed a single time. Sequencing was carried out using T cells isolated from PBMCs. The origin of the receptors is a human donor in good health. Both conserved end residues are trimmed from each CDR3.

cdr3_aa v_call
ASSLRPGNTGELF TRBV7-3
ASSYSGQSDWPQH TRBV6-5
ATSFRDNYEQY TRBV15
ASRYYRVEYYGYT TRBV5-8
ASREKAGGRRGYT TRBV27
ASRGRTNEKLF TRBV7-9
ASSEHWQETQY TRBV6-1
ASNPTGVTDTQY TRBV5-1
ASSTIAGSETQY TRBV28
ASSPPGLVNEKLF TRBV27
ASSYSNAGAPYEQY TRBV6-5
ASSQVVSTGASSPLH TRBV4-1
SVATTEHDEKLF TRBV29-1
ASSYGLAEIIRSTDTQY TRBV27
ASKGTGQGRMNTEAF TRBV5-4
AISGQGAGELF TRBV10-3
ASSLPRGGRYGYT TRBV19
ASSSGQGEFEAF TRBV19
ASSAGLPETQY TRBV10-1
ASSRGKTSGRISEQY TRBV4-2
ASSAGTDVYYGYT TRBV28
ASSQNTEYSGNTIY TRBV16
ASSILPGNPSTDTQY TRBV19
ASSSGLAGLGYEQY TRBV27
ASGQYNEQF TRBV6-4
ASSLGRRNTEAF TRBV5-6
ASIGEEYTEAF TRBV28
ASSEGGWIGELF TRBV2
ASSERGSSYNEQF TRBV28
AWTLLHGNTEAF TRBV30
ASSPTRQVSQETQY TRBV7-8
ASSEGSGWSYEQY TRBV9
ASSLGGGLGYGYT TRBV28
ASSMGDRENTEAF TRBV19
ATRSDRSTDTQY TRBV15
ASSLGRDRDLDTQY TRBV11-3
ASSSDRHTDTQY TRBV2
ASSSAGQGAGNEQF TRBV28
ASTRSGGGEQY TRBV4-1
ASSARDWGVAGYT TRBV9
ASSLTASGPSWEQY TRBV7-9
ASSTSTSRPLVTQY TRBV27
ASSEFVFDTQY TRBV10-1
ASSWRDSTGTQY TRBV5-6
ASSPYQSDRGELSNQPQH TRBV28
ASSSLADTQY TRBV7-9
ASSSNQWEETYEQY TRBV7-8
ASNPGGAFEQY TRBV6-5
ASRPGTGFNEAF TRBV28
ASSLGRGGRHNQPQH TRBV7-3
ASSLNLHREAGELF TRBV7-3
AISGRIQGPTNTEAF TRBV10-3
ASSLSWGDLTDTQY TRBV27